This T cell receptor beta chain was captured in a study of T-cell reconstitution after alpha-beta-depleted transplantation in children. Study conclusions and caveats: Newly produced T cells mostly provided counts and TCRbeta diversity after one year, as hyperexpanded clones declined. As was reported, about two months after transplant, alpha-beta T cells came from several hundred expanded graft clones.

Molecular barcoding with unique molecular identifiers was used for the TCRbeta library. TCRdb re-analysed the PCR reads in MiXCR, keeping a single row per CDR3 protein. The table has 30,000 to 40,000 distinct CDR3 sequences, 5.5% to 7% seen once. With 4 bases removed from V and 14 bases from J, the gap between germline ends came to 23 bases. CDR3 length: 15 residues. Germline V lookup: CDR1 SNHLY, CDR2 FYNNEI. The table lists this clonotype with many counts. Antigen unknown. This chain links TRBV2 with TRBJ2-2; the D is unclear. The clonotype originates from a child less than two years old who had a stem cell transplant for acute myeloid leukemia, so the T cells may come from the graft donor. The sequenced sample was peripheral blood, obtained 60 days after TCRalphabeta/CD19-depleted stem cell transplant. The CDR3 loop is CASSVRPPTGFPLFF. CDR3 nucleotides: TGTGCCAGCAGTGTGAGACCCCCCACCGGTTTTCCCCTGTTTTTT.